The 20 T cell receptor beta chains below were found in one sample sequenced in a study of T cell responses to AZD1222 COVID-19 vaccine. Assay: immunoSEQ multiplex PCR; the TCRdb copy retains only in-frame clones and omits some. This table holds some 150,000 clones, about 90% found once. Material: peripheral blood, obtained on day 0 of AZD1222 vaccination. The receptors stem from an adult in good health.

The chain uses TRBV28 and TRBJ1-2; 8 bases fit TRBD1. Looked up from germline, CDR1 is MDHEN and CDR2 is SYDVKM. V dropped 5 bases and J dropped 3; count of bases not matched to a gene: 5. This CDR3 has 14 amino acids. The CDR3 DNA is TGTGCCAGCAGTGAGGACAGGGTTGACTATGGCTACACCTTC. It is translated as CASSEDRVDYGYTF.

The CDR3 nucleotides read TGTGCCAGCTCACCGGACAGGGTGTCCTACAATGAGCAGTTCTTC. Residues: CASSPDRVSYNEQFF. The V gene is TRBV18, the J gene TRBJ2-1; 8 nucleotides align to TRBD1. J was trimmed by 1 base and V by 3 bases; bases with no gene match: 2. The CDR3 covers 15 residues. CDR1 and CDR2 from the germline V gene are KGHSH and LQKENI.

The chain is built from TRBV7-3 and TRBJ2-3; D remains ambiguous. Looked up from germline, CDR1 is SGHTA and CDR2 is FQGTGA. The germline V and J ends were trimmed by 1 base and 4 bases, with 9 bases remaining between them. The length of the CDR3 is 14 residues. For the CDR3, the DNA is TGTGCCAGCAGCTTAAGGTCCAGCCCAGATACGCAGTATTTT. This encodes CASSLRSSPDTQYF.

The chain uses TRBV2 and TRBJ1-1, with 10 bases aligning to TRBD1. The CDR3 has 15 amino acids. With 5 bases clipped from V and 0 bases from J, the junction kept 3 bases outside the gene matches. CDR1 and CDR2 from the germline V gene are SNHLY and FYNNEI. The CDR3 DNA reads TGTGCCAGCAGTTGGGACAGGGGAATGAACACTGAAGCTTTCTTT. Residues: CASSWDRGMNTEAFF.

CDR3 bases: TGTGCCAGCAGTTACCGGAAGCCTAGGGGGTACAATGAGCAGTTCTTC. Its translation: CASSYRKPRGYNEQFF. The rearrangement joins TRBV6-5 to TRBJ2-1, with a possible D match to TRBD1 (6 bases). Trimming pared 2 bases from V and 4 bases from J, leaving 15 bases between. The germline CDR1 and CDR2 sequences are MNHEY and SVGAGI. CDR3 length equals 16 residues.

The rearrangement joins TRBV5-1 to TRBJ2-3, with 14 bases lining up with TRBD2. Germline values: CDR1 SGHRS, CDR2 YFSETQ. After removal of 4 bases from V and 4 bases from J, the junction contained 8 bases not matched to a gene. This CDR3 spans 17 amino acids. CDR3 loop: CASSTAGTSGRSDTQYF. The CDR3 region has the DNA TGCGCCAGCAGCACCGCCGGGACTAGCGGGAGATCAGATACGCAGTATTTT.

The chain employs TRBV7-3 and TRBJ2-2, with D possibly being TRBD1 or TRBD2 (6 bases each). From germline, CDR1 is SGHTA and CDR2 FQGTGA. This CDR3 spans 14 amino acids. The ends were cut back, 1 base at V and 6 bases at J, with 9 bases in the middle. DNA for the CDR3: TGTGCCAGCAGCTTAAGGGGGGCACCCGGGGAGCTGTTTTTT. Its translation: CASSLRGAPGELFF.

In DNA form, the CDR3 reads TGTGCCAGCAGCCCCGGGACAGGGGCCTACAATGAGCAGTTCTTC. It specifies CASSPGTGAYNEQFF. This chain connects TRBV11-2 to TRBJ2-1; 10 bases agree with TRBD1. V was pared by 5 bases and J by 2 bases, with 3 bases of the junction left unmatched. This CDR3 is built from 15 residues. Per the germline V gene, CDR1 is SGHAT and CDR2 is FQNNGV. The full variable domain, in which reference TRBV11-2 and TRBJ2-1 provide the parts outside the CDR3, is EAGVAQSPRYKIIEKRQSVAFWCNPISGHATLYWYQQILGQGPKLLIQFQNNGVVDDSQLPKDRFSAERLKGVDSTLKIQPAKLEDSAVYLCASSPGTGAYNEQFFGPGTRLTVL.

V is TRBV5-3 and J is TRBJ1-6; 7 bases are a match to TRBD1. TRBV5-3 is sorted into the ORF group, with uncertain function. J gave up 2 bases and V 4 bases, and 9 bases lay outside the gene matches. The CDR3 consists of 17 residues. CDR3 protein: CARSPYRGLPYNSPLHF. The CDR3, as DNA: TGTGCCAGAAGCCCCTACAGGGGCCTTCCCTATAATTCACCCCTCCACTTT.

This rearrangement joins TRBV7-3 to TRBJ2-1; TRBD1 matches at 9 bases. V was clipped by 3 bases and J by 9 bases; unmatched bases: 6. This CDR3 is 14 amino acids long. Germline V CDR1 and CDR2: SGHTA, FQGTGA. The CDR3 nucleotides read TGTGCCAGCAGCTTGGACAGGGGATTGAGTGAGCAGTTCTTC. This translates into CASSLDRGLSEQFF.

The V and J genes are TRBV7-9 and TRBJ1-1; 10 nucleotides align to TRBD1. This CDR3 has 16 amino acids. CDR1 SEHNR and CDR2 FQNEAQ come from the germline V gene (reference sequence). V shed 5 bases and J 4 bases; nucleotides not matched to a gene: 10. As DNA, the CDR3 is TGTGCCAGCAGCCCTCCAGACAGGGGGCGAGGCACTGAAGCTTTCTTT. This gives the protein CASSPPDRGRGTEAFF.

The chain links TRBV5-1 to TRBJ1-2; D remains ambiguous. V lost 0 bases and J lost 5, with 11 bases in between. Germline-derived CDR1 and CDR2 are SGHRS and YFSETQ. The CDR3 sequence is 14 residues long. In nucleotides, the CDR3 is TGCGCCAGCAGCTTGGAGTTAGGGAAGTATGGCTACACCTTC. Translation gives CASSLELGKYGYTF.

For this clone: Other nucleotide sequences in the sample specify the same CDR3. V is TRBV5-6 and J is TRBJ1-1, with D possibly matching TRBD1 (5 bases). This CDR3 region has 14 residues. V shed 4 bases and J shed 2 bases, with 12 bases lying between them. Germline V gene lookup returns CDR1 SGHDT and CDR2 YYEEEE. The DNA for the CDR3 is TGTGCCAGCAGCCTAGGGACGGGCAACACTGAAGCTTTCTTT. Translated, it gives CASSLGTGNTEAFF.

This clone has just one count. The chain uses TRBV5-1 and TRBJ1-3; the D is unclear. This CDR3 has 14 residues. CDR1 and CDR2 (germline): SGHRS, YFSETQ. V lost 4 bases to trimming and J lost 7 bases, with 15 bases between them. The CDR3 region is CASSPGMFGNTIYF. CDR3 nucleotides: TGCGCCAGCAGCCCGGGGATGTTCGGGAACACCATATATTTT.

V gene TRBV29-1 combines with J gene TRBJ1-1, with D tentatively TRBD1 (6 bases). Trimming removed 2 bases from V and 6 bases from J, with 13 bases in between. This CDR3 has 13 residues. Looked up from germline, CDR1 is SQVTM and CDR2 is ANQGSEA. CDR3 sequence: CSVERAGVAEAFF. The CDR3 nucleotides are TGCAGCGTTGAACGCGCAGGGGTAGCTGAAGCTTTCTTT.

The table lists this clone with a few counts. CDR3 in DNA: TGTGCCAGCAGCGTAGAAGGGTATAGGACAGAGACCCAGTACTTC. Amino acid sequence: CASSVEGYRTETQYF. The chain combines TRBV9 with TRBJ2-5; no firm D call. Germline CDR1 is SGDLS and CDR2 is YYNGEE. The CDR3 spans 15 residues. Trimming removed 0 bases at V and 4 bases at J, with 13 bases between.

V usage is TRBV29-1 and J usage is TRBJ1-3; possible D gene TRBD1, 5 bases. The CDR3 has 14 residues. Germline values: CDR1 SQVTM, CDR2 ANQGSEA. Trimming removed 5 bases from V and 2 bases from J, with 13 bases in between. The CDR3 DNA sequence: TGCAGCGTTCCCTCGTCGGGGGCTGGAAACACCATATATTTT. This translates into CSVPSSGAGNTIYF.

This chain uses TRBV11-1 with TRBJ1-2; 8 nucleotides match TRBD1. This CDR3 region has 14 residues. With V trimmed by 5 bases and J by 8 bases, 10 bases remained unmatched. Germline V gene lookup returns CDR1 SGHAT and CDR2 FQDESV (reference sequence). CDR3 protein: CASSLGDRQDGYTF. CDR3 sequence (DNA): TGTGCCAGCAGCCTTGGGGACAGGCAGGACGGCTACACCTTC.

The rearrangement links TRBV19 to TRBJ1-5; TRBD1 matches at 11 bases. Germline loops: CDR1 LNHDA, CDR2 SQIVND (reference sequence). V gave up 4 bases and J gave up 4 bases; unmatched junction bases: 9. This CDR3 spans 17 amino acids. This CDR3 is CASSTPFGTGGNQPQHF. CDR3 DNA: TGTGCCAGTAGTACTCCTTTCGGGACAGGGGGGAATCAGCCCCAGCATTTT. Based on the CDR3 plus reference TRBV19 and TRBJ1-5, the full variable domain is DGGITQSPKYLFRKEGQNVTLSCEQNLNHDAMYWYRQDPGQGLRLIYYSQIVNDFQKGDIAEGYSVSREKKESFPLTVTSAQKNPTAFYLCASSTPFGTGGNQPQHFGDGTRLSIL.

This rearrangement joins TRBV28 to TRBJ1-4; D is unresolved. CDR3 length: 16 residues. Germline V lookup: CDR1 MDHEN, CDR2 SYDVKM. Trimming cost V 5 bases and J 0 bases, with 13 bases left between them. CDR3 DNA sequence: TGTGCCAGCAGTGCCGACCCGGCAGCAACTAATGAAAAACTGTTTTTT. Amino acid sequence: CASSADPAATNEKLFF.